This TCR beta chain was identified during a study of beta chain features in type 1 diabetes. Germline V CDR1 and CDR2: PRHDT, FYEKMQ (reference sequence). The CDR3 extends over 14 amino acids. V was pared by 6 bases and J by 5 bases, with 11 bases between. Study-wide points: For Type 1 diabetes patients, all four CD4+ subsets carried TCRB CDR3s that were moderately but significantly shorter.

This clone turned up a few times. Antigen specificity is unknown. As every portion of the isolated RNA was reverse transcribed, the sequencing read expressed TCRB transcripts. Produced via immunoSEQ multiplex PCR; TCRdb's table is partial and in-frame only. The sample consists of about 280,000 clones, approximately 16% of them appearing once. J is TRBJ1-6 and V is TRBV13; D ambiguous. The clonotype was recovered from a man younger than 35 with type 1 diabetes. Sequencing was carried out using naive CD4+ T cells from blood. The CDR3 DNA reads as TGTGCCAGCAGTGATGCAGTGGATAATTCACCCCTCCACTTT. Its protein is CASSDAVDNSPLHF.